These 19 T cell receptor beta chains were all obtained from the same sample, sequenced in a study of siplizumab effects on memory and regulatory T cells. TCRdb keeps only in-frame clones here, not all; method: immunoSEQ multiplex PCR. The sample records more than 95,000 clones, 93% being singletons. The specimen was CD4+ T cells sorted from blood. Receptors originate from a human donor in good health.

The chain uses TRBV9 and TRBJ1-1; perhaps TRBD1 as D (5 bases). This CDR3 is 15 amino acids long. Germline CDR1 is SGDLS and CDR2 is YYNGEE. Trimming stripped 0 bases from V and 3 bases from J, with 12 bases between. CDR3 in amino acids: CASSVGGRVDTEAFF. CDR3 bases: TGTGCCAGCAGCGTAGGAGGCAGGGTCGACACTGAAGCTTTCTTT.

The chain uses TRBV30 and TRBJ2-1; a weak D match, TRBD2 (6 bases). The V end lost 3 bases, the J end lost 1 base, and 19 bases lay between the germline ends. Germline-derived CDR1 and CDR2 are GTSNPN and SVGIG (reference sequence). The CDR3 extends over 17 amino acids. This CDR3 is CAWSRPPRGGSYNEQFF. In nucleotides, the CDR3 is TGTGCCTGGAGCCGCCCCCCGCGTGGGGGGTCCTACAATGAGCAGTTCTTC.

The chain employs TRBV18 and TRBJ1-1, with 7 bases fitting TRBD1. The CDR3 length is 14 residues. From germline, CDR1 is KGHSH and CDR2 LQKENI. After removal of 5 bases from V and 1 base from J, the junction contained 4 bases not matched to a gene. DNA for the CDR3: TGTGCCAGCTCAGAGGGGGCGAGGAACACTGAAGCTTTCTTT. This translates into CASSEGARNTEAFF.

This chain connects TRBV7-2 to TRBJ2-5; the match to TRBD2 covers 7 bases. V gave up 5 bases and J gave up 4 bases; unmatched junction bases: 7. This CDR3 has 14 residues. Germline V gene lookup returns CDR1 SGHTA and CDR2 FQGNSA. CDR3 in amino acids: CASSAPPSGETQYF. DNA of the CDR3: TGTGCCAGCAGCGCCCCCCCTAGCGGAGAGACCCAGTACTTC.

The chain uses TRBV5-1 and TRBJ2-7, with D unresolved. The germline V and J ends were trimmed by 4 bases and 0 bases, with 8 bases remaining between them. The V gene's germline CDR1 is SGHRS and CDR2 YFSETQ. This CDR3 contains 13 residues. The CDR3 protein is CASSPPSSYEQYF. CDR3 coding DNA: TGCGCCAGCAGCCCCCCGAGCTCCTACGAGCAGTACTTC.

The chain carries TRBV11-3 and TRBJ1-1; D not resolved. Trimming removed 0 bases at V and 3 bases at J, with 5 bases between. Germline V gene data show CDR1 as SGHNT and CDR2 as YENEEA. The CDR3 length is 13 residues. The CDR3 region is CASSLEVHTEAFF. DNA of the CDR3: TGTGCCAGCAGCTTAGAGGTGCACACTGAAGCTTTCTTT. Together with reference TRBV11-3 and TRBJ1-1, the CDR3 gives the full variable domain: EAGVVQSPRYKIIEKKQPVAFWCNPISGHNTLYWYLQNLGQGPELLIRYENEEAVDDSQLPKDRFSAERLKGVDSTLKIQPAELGDSAVYLCASSLEVHTEAFFGQGTRLTVV.

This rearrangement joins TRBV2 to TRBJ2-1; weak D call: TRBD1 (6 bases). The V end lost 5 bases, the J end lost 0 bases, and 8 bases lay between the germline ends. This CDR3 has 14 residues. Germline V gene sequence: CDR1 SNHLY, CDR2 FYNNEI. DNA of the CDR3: TGTGCCAGCAGTCAGGGGAGCTCCTACAATGAGCAGTTCTTC. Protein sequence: CASSQGSSYNEQFF.

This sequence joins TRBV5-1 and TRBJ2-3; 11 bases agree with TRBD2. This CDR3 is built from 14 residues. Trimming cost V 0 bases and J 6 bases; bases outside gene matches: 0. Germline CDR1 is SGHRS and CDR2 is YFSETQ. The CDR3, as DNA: TGCGCCAGCAGCTTGGGACTAGCGGGGGATACGCAGTATTTT. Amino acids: CASSLGLAGDTQYF. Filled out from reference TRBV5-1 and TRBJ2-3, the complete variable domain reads KAGVTQTPRYLIKTRGQQVTLSCSPISGHRSVSWYQQTPGQGLQFLFEYFSETQRNKGNFPGRFSGRQFSNSRSEMNVSTLELGDSALYLCASSLGLAGDTQYFGPGTRLTVL.

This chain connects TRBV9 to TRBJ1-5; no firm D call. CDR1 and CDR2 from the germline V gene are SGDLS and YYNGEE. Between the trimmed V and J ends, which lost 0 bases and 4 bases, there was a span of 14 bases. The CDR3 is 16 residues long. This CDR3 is CASSVGVGGKNQPQHF. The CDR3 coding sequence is TGTGCCAGCAGCGTAGGGGTCGGAGGGAAAAATCAGCCCCAGCATTTT.

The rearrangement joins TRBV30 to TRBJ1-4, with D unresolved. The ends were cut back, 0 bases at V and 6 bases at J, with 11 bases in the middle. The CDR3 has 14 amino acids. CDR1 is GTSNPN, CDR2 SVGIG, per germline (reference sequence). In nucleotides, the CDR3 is TGTGCCTGGAGTGTACGTAGATTCTATGAAAAACTGTTTTTT. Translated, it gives CAWSVRRFYEKLFF.

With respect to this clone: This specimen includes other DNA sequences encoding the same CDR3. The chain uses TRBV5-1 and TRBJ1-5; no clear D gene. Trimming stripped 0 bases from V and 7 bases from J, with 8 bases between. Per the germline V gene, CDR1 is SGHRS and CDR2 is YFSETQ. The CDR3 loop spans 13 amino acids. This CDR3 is CASSLGAGQPQHF. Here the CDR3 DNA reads TGCGCCAGCAGCTTGGGGGCGGGACAGCCCCAGCATTTT. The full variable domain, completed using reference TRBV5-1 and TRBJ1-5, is KAGVTQTPRYLIKTRGQQVTLSCSPISGHRSVSWYQQTPGQGLQFLFEYFSETQRNKGNFPGRFSGRQFSNSRSEMNVSTLELGDSALYLCASSLGAGQPQHFGDGTRLSIL.

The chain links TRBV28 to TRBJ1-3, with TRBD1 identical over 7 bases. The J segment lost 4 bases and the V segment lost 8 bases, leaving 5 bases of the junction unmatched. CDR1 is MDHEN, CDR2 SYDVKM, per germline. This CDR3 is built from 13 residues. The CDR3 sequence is CASGDRAGNTIYF. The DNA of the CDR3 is TGTGCCAGCGGAGACAGGGCCGGAAACACCATATATTTT.

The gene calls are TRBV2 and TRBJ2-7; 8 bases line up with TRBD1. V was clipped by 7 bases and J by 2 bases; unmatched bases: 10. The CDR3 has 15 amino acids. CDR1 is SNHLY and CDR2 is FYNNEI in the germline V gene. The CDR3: CASTRTKDRAYEQYF. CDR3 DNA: TGTGCCAGCACCCGAACCAAGGACAGGGCCTACGAGCAGTACTTC.

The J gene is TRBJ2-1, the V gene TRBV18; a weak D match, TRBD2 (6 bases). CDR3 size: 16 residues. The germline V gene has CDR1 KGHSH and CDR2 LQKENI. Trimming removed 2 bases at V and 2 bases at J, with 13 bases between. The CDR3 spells CASSPFASVTYNEQFF. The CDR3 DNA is TGTGCCAGCTCACCATTCGCTAGCGTCACCTACAATGAGCAGTTCTTC.

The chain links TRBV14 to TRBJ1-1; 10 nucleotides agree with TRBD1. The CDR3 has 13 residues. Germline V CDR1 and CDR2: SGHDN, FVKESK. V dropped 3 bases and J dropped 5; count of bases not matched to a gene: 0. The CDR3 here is CASSQDRGTEAFF. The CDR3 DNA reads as TGTGCCAGCAGCCAGGACAGGGGGACTGAAGCTTTCTTT.

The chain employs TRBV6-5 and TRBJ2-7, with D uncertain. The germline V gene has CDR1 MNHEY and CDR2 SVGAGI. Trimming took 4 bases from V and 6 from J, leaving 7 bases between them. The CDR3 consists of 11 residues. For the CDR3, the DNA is TGTGCCAGCAGTTCCCCGGGCGAGCAGTACTTC. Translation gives CASSSPGEQYF.

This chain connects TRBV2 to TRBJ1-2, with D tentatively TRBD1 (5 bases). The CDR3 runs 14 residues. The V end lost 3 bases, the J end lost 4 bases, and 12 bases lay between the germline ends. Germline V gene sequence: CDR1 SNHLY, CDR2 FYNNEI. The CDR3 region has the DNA TGTGCCAGCAGTGATGGCAGGGAGAGCTATGGCTACACCTTC. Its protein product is CASSDGRESYGYTF.

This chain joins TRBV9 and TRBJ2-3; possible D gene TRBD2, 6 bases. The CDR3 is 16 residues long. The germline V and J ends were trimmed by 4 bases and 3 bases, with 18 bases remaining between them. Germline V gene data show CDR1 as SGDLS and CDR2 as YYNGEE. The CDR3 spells CASSPDPLASTDTQYF. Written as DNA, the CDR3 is TGTGCCAGCAGCCCTGACCCACTAGCAAGTACAGATACGCAGTATTTT.

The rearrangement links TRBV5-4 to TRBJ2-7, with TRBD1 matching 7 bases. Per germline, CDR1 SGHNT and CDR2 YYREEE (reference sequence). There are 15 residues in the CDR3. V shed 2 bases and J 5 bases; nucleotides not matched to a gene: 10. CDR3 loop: CASSLRTGGPNEQYF. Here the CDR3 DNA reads TGTGCCAGCAGCTTACGGACAGGCGGCCCCAACGAGCAGTACTTC.